Presented here are 27 T cell receptor beta chains from one specimen sequenced in a study of cytomegalovirus exposure and HLA in healthy donors. Vbeta (60) and Jbeta (13) primers were used in the PCR. The repertoire was sequenced with immunoSEQ multiplex PCR; TCRdb's copy has only in-frame clones and lacks some. The data show roughly 200,000 clones, around 82% seen once. The sample was PBMCs. The receptor set was obtained from a woman aged 25 to 39 in good health and CMV-seropositive.

This chain links TRBV9 with TRBJ2-2; weak D call: TRBD2 (5 bases). Per germline, CDR1 SGDLS and CDR2 YYNGEE. With 0 bases removed from V and 9 bases from J, the gap between germline ends came to 12 bases. This CDR3 has 14 residues. The CDR3 DNA follows: TGTGCCAGCAGCGTAGACGGCGGGCGATGGGAGCTGTTTTTT. Protein: CASSVDGGRWELFF. Full variable domain (missing parts from reference TRBV9 and TRBJ2-2): DSGVTQTPKHLITATGQRVTLRCSPRSGDLSVYWYQQSLDQGLQFLIQYYNGEERAKGNILERFSAQQFPDLHSELNLSSLELGDSALYFCASSVDGGRWELFFGEGSRLTVL.

This clone was seen a handful of times. The chain couples TRBV6-5 to TRBJ2-3; D unresolved. The CDR3 is 15 residues long. V gave up 6 bases and J gave up 0 bases, with 13 bases separating them. Germline CDR1 and CDR2: MNHEY and SVGAGI. The CDR3 nucleotides read TGTGCCAGCAGACTACTAACCTCTAGCACAGATACGCAGTATTTT. Amino acid sequence: CASRLLTSSTDTQYF.

This clone has only one observation. At one boundary the junction diverges from the germline segment, which might be a read error. This chain connects TRBV5-1 to TRBJ2-3; D is possibly TRBD2 (5 bases). The CDR3 is 13 amino acids. Per the germline V gene, CDR1 is SGHRS and CDR2 is YFSETQ. DNA for the CDR3: TGCGCCAGCAGTTTGGAGGAGGCAGATACGCAGTATTTT. Protein: CASSLEEADTQYF.

This chain uses TRBV10-3 with TRBJ1-1; TRBD1 is a possible D gene (6 bases). Germline values: CDR1 ENHRY, CDR2 SYGVKD. The V end lost 3 bases, the J end lost 7 bases, and 18 bases lay between the germline ends. The CDR3 covers 15 residues. The CDR3 DNA sequence: TGTGCCATCAGTGATGGGGGCAGGAGTAAGGGTGAAGCTTTCTTT. Amino acid sequence: CAISDGGRSKGEAFF.

This clone was counted a few times. The chain links TRBV29-1 to TRBJ2-7; 7 bases fit TRBD2. The CDR3 length is 14 residues. Looked up from germline, CDR1 is SQVTM and CDR2 is ANQGSEA. J lost 7 bases, V lost 2 bases, and 11 bases had no gene match. The CDR3 bases are TGCAGCGTTGAATCTCTAGCGGCAACGGGAGAGCAGTACTTC. Amino acid sequence: CSVESLAATGEQYF.

V is TRBV28 and J is TRBJ2-4; TRBD2 might be the D (6 bases). Germline V lookup: CDR1 MDHEN, CDR2 SYDVKM. Trimming pared 4 bases from V and 7 bases from J, leaving 17 bases between. There are 15 residues in the CDR3. The CDR3 DNA is TGTGCCAGCAGTTCCCTTAAGGCGGGATCGAACATTCAGTACTTC. Encoded protein: CASSSLKAGSNIQYF. The variable domain in full, with the rest retrieved from reference TRBV28 and TRBJ2-4, is DVKVTQSSRYLVKRTGEKVFLECVQDMDHENMFWYRQDPGLGLRLIYFSYDVKMKEKGDIPEGYSVSREKKERFSLILESASTNQTSMYLCASSSLKAGSNIQYFGAGTRLSVL.

This clone was seen just once. The chain is built from TRBV28 and TRBJ2-1, with 8 bases fitting TRBD1. This CDR3 comprises 12 residues. Germline V lookup: CDR1 MDHEN, CDR2 SYDVKM. Losses at the gene ends were 8 bases for V and 4 bases for J; bases not matched to a gene: 1. This chain's CDR3 is CASGTGYNEQFF. The CDR3 bases are TGTGCCAGCGGGACAGGATACAATGAGCAGTTCTTC.

With respect to this clone: Germline and junction disagree at one end, which may indicate a read error. This sequence joins TRBV7-9 and TRBJ2-1; the D gene is possibly TRBD1 (6 bases). CDR3 length equals 15 residues. CDR1 and CDR2 (germline): SEHNR, FQNEAQ (reference sequence). CDR3 loop: CSSSTEAGAYNEQFF. The CDR3 DNA is TGTTCCAGCAGCACGGAGGCAGGGGCCTACAATGAGCAGTTCTTC.

The chain has TRBV10-3 and TRBJ2-2; D might be TRBD2 (5 bases). Germline assignment: CDR1 ENHRY and CDR2 SYGVKD. The length of the CDR3 is 14 residues. Trimming shortened V by 10 bases and J by 5 bases, and 17 bases separated the two germline ends. The CDR3 region has the DNA TGTGCCACTACGGACTGGGGTTTTACCGGGGAGCTGTTTTTT. Protein: CATTDWGFTGELFF.

The chain uses TRBV4-1 and TRBJ1-5, with D possibly being TRBD1 (6 bases). Germline V gene data show CDR1 as MGHRA and CDR2 as YSYEKL. This CDR3 comprises 16 residues. With 1 base removed from V and 0 bases from J, the gap between germline ends came to 10 bases. CDR3 amino acids: CASSQGIQGSNQPQHF. CDR3 bases: TGCGCCAGCAGCCAAGGGATACAGGGTAGCAATCAGCCCCAGCATTTT.

The J gene is TRBJ2-7, the V gene TRBV6-1; D uncertain. Trimming removed 2 bases at V and 2 bases at J, with 10 bases between. Germline V gene sequence: CDR1 MNHNS, CDR2 SASEGT. The CDR3 extends over 14 amino acids. CDR3 sequence reads: CASSEIGPAYEQYF. DNA for the CDR3: TGTGCCAGCAGTGAAATTGGCCCAGCCTACGAGCAGTACTTC.

This rearrangement joins TRBV5-1 to TRBJ2-5; 9 bases are shared with TRBD2. Per germline, CDR1 SGHRS and CDR2 YFSETQ. The junction had 7 bases not matched to a gene; V was cut back by 3 bases and J by 4 bases. This CDR3 is 15 amino acids long. CDR3 sequence reads: CASSSPRGGIETQYF. The DNA for the CDR3 is TGCGCCAGCAGCTCTCCGCGGGGGGGTATAGAGACCCAGTACTTC.

This rearrangement joins TRBV21-1 to TRBJ2-7; TRBD1 reflects the table's D call only, with no check against the DNA. TRBV21-1 is noted as a pseudogene. The CDR3 has 13 residues. In nucleotides, the CDR3 is TGTGCCAGCAGCAAGAAGACAGGCTACGAGCAGTACTTC. Amino acids: CASSKKTGYEQYF.

Concerning this clone itself: Its ends do not fully match the called genes, so a read error is possible. The CDR3 sequence: CASRPRDSPNENLFF. Written as DNA, the CDR3 is TGTGCCAGCAGGCCCCGGGACAGTCCTAATGAAAACCTGTTTTTT. The genes are TRBV6-5 and TRBJ1-4; TRBD1 agrees at 7 bases. This CDR3 has 15 amino acids. Germline V CDR1 and CDR2: MNHEY, SVGAGI.

The chain is built from TRBV29-1 and TRBJ1-1, with D perhaps TRBD1 (6 bases). Trimming left V 6 bases short and J 3 bases short, with 17 bases between. The CDR3 covers 14 residues. Germline CDR1 SQVTM, CDR2 ANQGSEA. The DNA of the CDR3 is TGCAGCGTAGCTCGGACAGCGGGGGACACTGAAGCTTTCTTT. Its protein product is CSVARTAGDTEAFF. The full variable domain, with the rest looked up from reference TRBV29-1 and TRBJ1-1, is SAVISQKPSRDICQRGTSLTIQCQVDSQVTMMFWYRQQPGQSLTLIATANQGSEATYESGFVIDKFPISRPNLTFSTLTVSNMSPEDSSIYLCSVARTAGDTEAFFGQGTRLTVV.

The rearrangement links TRBV29-1 to TRBJ2-2; TRBD2 matches at 8 bases. Trimming cost V 3 bases and J 0 bases; bases outside gene matches: 18. Germline-derived CDR1 and CDR2 are SQVTM and ANQGSEA. This CDR3 region has 20 residues. CDR3 residues: CSVDPPLGLGAKTNTGELFF. CDR3 sequence (DNA): TGCAGCGTTGACCCCCCACTGGGACTAGGTGCCAAGACGAACACCGGGGAGCTGTTTTTT.

This chain connects TRBV25-1 to TRBJ1-2; weak D call: TRBD1 (5 bases). Trimming cost V 4 bases and J 7 bases, with 7 bases left between them. Germline lookup yields CDR1 MGHDK and CDR2 SYGVNS. This CDR3 contains 11 residues. The CDR3 region has the DNA TGTGCCAGCAGTGGTGGGGCTGGCTACACCTTC. Amino acid sequence: CASSGGAGYTF.

This chain joins TRBV7-8 and TRBJ1-4; 7 bases are a match to TRBD1. Trimming removed 5 bases from V and 4 bases from J; junction bases left unmatched: 13. Germline V gives CDR1 SGHVS, CDR2 FQNEAQ. The CDR3 runs 17 residues. CDR3 residues: CASSRATGRRGNEKLFF. For the CDR3, the DNA is TGTGCCAGCAGCCGAGCGACAGGGAGGCGTGGTAATGAAAAACTGTTTTTT. Complete variable domain (other parts from reference TRBV7-8 and TRBJ1-4): GAGVSQSPRYKVAKRGQDVALRCDPISGHVSLFWYQQALGQGPEFLTYFQNEAQLDKSGLPSDRFFAERPEGSVSTLKIQRTQQEDSAVYLCASSRATGRRGNEKLFFGSGTQLSVL.

This clone was seen a handful of times. This chain joins TRBV5-6 and TRBJ1-2, with D unresolved. The CDR3 consists of 12 residues. The V gene's germline CDR1 is SGHDT and CDR2 YYEEEE. The V end lost 4 bases, the J end lost 3 bases, and 7 bases lay between the germline ends. The CDR3 sequence is CASSTTYYGYTF. CDR3 bases: TGTGCCAGCAGCACTACGTACTATGGCTACACCTTC.

Only a few counts were recorded for this clone. The V and J genes are TRBV30 and TRBJ2-5; no reliable D call. This CDR3 has 13 amino acids. Germline assignment: CDR1 GTSNPN and CDR2 SVGIG (reference sequence). Deletions cut 0 bases from V and 3 bases from J, with 8 bases between. The CDR3: CAWSVSPEETQYF. The CDR3 nucleotides read TGTGCCTGGAGTGTGTCTCCCGAAGAGACCCAGTACTTC.

The rearrangement joins TRBV7-6 to TRBJ2-7, with D perhaps TRBD2 (6 bases). The V gene's germline CDR1 is SGHVS and CDR2 FNYEAQ. There are 15 residues in the CDR3. Trimming stripped 5 bases from V and 3 bases from J, with 17 bases between. The CDR3 sequence is CASSRTTGLLYEQYF. The CDR3 nucleotides read TGTGCCAGCAGCAGAACGACGGGACTCCTCTACGAGCAGTACTTC.

The chain employs TRBV5-1 and TRBJ2-2, with 11 bases identical to TRBD2. This CDR3 has 16 amino acids. Germline values: CDR1 SGHRS, CDR2 YFSETQ. V was clipped by 5 bases and J by 1 base; unmatched bases: 4. This chain's CDR3 is CASRRGLAENTGELFF. CDR3 bases: TGCGCCAGCAGGCGGGGACTAGCGGAGAACACCGGGGAGCTGTTTTTT.

This chain joins TRBV11-3 and TRBJ2-1; a possible D gene is TRBD2 (6 bases). CDR3 size: 16 residues. Between the trimmed V and J ends, which lost 2 bases and 0 bases, there was a span of 11 bases. CDR1 and CDR2 from the germline V gene are SGHNT and YENEEA. In DNA, the CDR3 is TGTGCCAGCAGCTTATTAGCGGCGCGCTCCTACAATGAGCAGTTCTTC. This sequence encodes CASSLLAARSYNEQFF.

This clone appeared once. The chain combines TRBV28 with TRBJ1-5, with TRBD1 matching over 10 bases. The V segment lost 5 bases and the J segment 2 bases; nucleotides outside the gene matches: 0. This CDR3 contains 14 residues. The germline V gene encodes CDR1 MDHEN and CDR2 SYDVKM. The CDR3 sequence: CASSGQGGNQPQHF. The CDR3 coding sequence is TGTGCCAGCAGTGGACAGGGGGGCAATCAGCCCCAGCATTTT.

V usage is TRBV30 and J usage is TRBJ2-2, with 14 positions matching TRBD2. Germline assignment: CDR1 GTSNPN and CDR2 SVGIG (reference sequence). J gave up 4 bases and V 0 bases, and 1 base lay outside the gene matches. The CDR3 runs 16 residues. CDR3 nucleotides: TGTGCCTGGAGTGTGGGACTAGCGGGAGTCACCGGGGAGCTGTTTTTT. This sequence encodes CAWSVGLAGVTGELFF.

This clone was counted only a few times. CDR3 nucleotide sequence: TGTGCCAGCAGCGTAGATTTGCGGGGGCGGTACAATGAGCAGTTCTTC. It specifies CASSVDLRGRYNEQFF. The J gene is TRBJ2-1, the V gene TRBV9; possibly TRBD2 for D (7 bases). Trimming took 0 bases from V and 4 from J, leaving 14 bases between them. This CDR3 contains 16 residues. CDR1 and CDR2 (germline): SGDLS, YYNGEE.

The chain recombines TRBV6-5 with TRBJ1-2; 11 nucleotides line up with TRBD1. The CDR3 spans 14 residues. Trimming at V came to 7 bases and at J to 7 bases, leaving 8 bases not matched to a gene. Germline V gene data show CDR1 as MNHEY and CDR2 as SVGAGI. For the CDR3, the DNA is TGTGCCAGCACGCCCGGGACAGGGGGGCTTGGCTACACCTTC. Encoded protein: CASTPGTGGLGYTF.